These 16 T cell receptor beta chains originate from one sample sequenced in a study of cytomegalovirus exposure and HLA in healthy donors. It was with 60 Vbeta and 13 Jbeta primers that the PCR ran. Assay used: immunoSEQ multiplex PCR; TCRdb lists only in-frame clones, some missing. The table shows over 150,000 clones, with 70% to 80% occurring only once. The specimen sequenced was PBMCs. The receptor source for this set is a woman aged 55-75 years in good health and CMV-seropositive.

Points on this clone: One end of the junction varies from germline; a read error may be responsible. The chain couples TRBV7-9 to TRBJ1-4; 10 bases align to TRBD1. The CDR3 has 15 residues. Germline V lookup: CDR1 SEHNR, CDR2 FQNEAQ (reference sequence). CDR3 bases: TGTTCCAGCAGCGCTCGGGACAGGGGAAATGAAAAACTGTTTTTT. Its translation is CSSSARDRGNEKLFF.

This clone came up a few times. The V and J genes are TRBV27 and TRBJ1-4; maybe TRBD1 (5 bases). The V end lost 5 bases, the J end lost 13 bases, and 20 bases lay between the germline ends. CDR3 length: 14 residues. Germline loops: CDR1 MNHEY, CDR2 SMNVEV (reference sequence). The CDR3 sequence: CASSIDSRGRVLFF. The CDR3 DNA reads as TGTGCCAGCAGTATAGACAGCCGCGGTAGGGTACTGTTTTTT.

This chain uses TRBV6-5 with TRBJ1-4, with D possibly being TRBD1 (5 bases). CDR1 is MNHEY, CDR2 SVGAGI, per germline. The CDR3 covers 14 residues. V lost 6 bases to trimming and J lost 5 bases, with 13 bases between them. The CDR3 spells CASRETGTNEKLFF. The CDR3 nucleotides read TGTGCCAGCAGAGAAACAGGAACCAATGAAAAACTGTTTTTT.

This chain links TRBV2 with TRBJ1-4, with 7 bases matching TRBD1. Trimming took 2 bases from V and 6 from J; bases not matched to a gene: 6. Germline V lookup: CDR1 SNHLY, CDR2 FYNNEI. CDR3 length: 15 amino acids. The CDR3 nucleotides are TGTGCCAGCAGTGAATACGCAGGGGGTGATGAAAAACTGTTTTTT. Protein sequence: CASSEYAGGDEKLFF.

This rearrangement joins TRBV29-1 to TRBJ1-2; weak D call: TRBD1 (5 bases). V shed 4 bases and J shed 8 bases, with 11 bases lying between them. The CDR3 contains 11 residues. Germline CDR1 and CDR2: SQVTM and ANQGSEA. The chain's CDR3 is CSVAAGRGYTF. DNA for the CDR3: TGCAGCGTTGCGGCAGGGAGGGGCTACACCTTC.

The chain has TRBV19 and TRBJ2-3; a possible D gene is TRBD1 (5 bases). Germline assignment: CDR1 LNHDA and CDR2 SQIVND (reference sequence). CDR3 size: 12 residues. Trimming stripped 8 bases from V and 6 bases from J, with 12 bases between. The CDR3 bases are TGTGCCAGTTCCCAGGGCCAGGATACGCAGTATTTT. Translated: CASSQGQDTQYF.

The V and J genes are TRBV2 and TRBJ2-5; TRBD2 matches at 11 bases. The CDR3 is 14 amino acids. Per germline, CDR1 SNHLY and CDR2 FYNNEI. With 6 bases clipped from V and 4 bases from J, the junction kept 4 bases outside the gene matches. The CDR3 region is CASRPTSGAETQYF. The CDR3 region has the DNA TGTGCCAGCAGGCCGACTAGCGGGGCAGAGACCCAGTACTTC.

This rearrangement joins TRBV13 to TRBJ1-2; a possible D gene is TRBD1 (5 bases). V dropped 4 bases and J dropped 4 bases, with 16 bases sitting between them. Germline V CDR1 and CDR2: PRHDT, FYEKMQ (reference sequence). The CDR3 consists of 15 residues. The CDR3 is CASSSLKTVGYGYTF. The DNA for the CDR3 is TGTGCCAGCAGCTCCCTCAAGACAGTAGGCTATGGCTACACCTTC.

Concerning this clone itself: No conserved phenylalanine or tryptophan ends this CDR3, so it is likely a read error. This chain joins TRBV7-3 and TRBJ1-1; 9 bases are shared with TRBD1. Germline V gene data show CDR1 as SGHTA and CDR2 as FQGTGA. The CDR3 is 19 residues long. Trimming took 2 bases from V and 1 from J; bases not matched to a gene: 14. CDR3 residues: CASSLLGGQGHSRNTEAFL. CDR3 coding DNA: TGTGCCAGCAGCTTATTAGGCGGACAGGGGCACTCCCGGAACACTGAAGCTTTCCTT.

In this sample, this clone turned up once. The rearrangement links TRBV2 to TRBJ1-1; 7 bases align to TRBD1. V dropped 2 bases and J dropped 7; count of bases not matched to a gene: 10. The germline CDR1 and CDR2 sequences are SNHLY and FYNNEI. This CDR3 spans 15 amino acids. The CDR3 DNA is TGTGCCAGCAGTGAAAGTGGTACAGGGGCAAGTGAAGCTTTCTTT. Translating it yields CASSESGTGASEAFF.

A single count supports this clone. The V gene is TRBV7-2, the J gene TRBJ1-5; 12 bases line up with TRBD1. J lost 7 bases, V lost 5 bases, and 6 bases had no gene match. The CDR3 runs to 15 residues. Germline V CDR1 and CDR2: SGHTA, FQGNSA. The CDR3 spells CASSRGQGAEQPQHF. The CDR3, as DNA: TGTGCCAGCAGCCGGGGACAGGGGGCAGAGCAGCCCCAGCATTTT. The full variable domain, in which reference TRBV7-2 and TRBJ1-5 provide the parts outside the CDR3, is GAGVSQSPSNKVTEKGKDVELRCDPISGHTALYWYRQSLGQGLEFLIYFQGNSAPDKSGLPSDRFSAERTGGSVSTLTIQRTQQEDSAVYLCASSRGQGAEQPQHFGDGTRLSIL.

The chain is built from TRBV28 and TRBJ1-5; D unclear. CDR1 is MDHEN and CDR2 is SYDVKM in the germline V gene. CDR3 length: 14 residues. V lost 7 bases and J 0 bases, leaving 10 bases between the germline ends. CDR3 nucleotide sequence: TGTGCCAGCAAAGAGGGCCATAGCAATCAGCCCCAGCATTTT. Translation gives CASKEGHSNQPQHF.

The V and J genes are TRBV7-8 and TRBJ1-2, with a possible D match to TRBD1 (6 bases). Trimming stripped 0 bases from V and 8 bases from J, with 13 bases between. Looked up from germline, CDR1 is SGHVS and CDR2 is FQNEAQ. The CDR3 has 14 amino acids. The CDR3 protein is CASSLAGGPAGYTF. Here the CDR3 DNA reads TGTGCCAGCAGCTTAGCAGGGGGACCCGCGGGCTACACCTTC.

V is TRBV6-5 and J is TRBJ2-1; 8 bases line up with TRBD2. CDR3 length: 12 amino acids. Per the germline V gene, CDR1 is MNHEY and CDR2 is SVGAGI. The V gene end was trimmed by 8 bases and the J gene end by 9 bases; junction bases not matched to a gene: 6. CDR3 in DNA: TGTGCCAGCGGAGGACTAGCAGGTGAGCAGTTCTTC. The encoded protein is CASGGLAGEQFF.

This chain connects TRBV11-2 to TRBJ2-5; D might be TRBD2 (7 bases). The CDR3 covers 17 residues. CDR1 is SGHAT, CDR2 FQNNGV, per germline. V was cut by 0 bases and J by 1 base, with 15 bases left in between. The chain's CDR3 is CASSLDLAGAIQETQYF. The CDR3 coding sequence is TGTGCCAGCAGCTTAGATCTGGCGGGGGCAATCCAAGAGACCCAGTACTTC.

The chain uses TRBV5-1 and TRBJ1-6; D ambiguous. Trimming shortened V by 0 bases and J by 7 bases, and 5 bases separated the two germline ends. Germline-derived CDR1 and CDR2 are SGHRS and YFSETQ. The length of the CDR3 is 13 residues. DNA of the CDR3: TGCGCCAGCAGCTTGGCCGAGAATTCACCCCTCCACTTT. The encoded protein is CASSLAENSPLHF.